What follows are 14 T cell receptor beta chains derived from one specimen sequenced in a study of blood T cell repertoires in COVID-19. TCRdb keeps only in-frame clones here, not all; method: immunoSEQ multiplex PCR. The data contain approximately 140,000 clones, around 80% of them singletons. The sequencing sample was made of peripheral blood. The receptors shown here come from a woman older than 75 in a cohort sampled during active or convalescent COVID-19.

The chain carries TRBV9 and TRBJ1-6; TRBD1 matches 7 bases. Germline V gene sequence: CDR1 SGDLS, CDR2 YYNGEE. The CDR3 totals 14 residues. The junction had 6 bases not matched to a gene; V was cut back by 3 bases and J by 9 bases. DNA of the CDR3: TGTGCCAGCAGCGGACAGGGAAGGAGTTCACCCCTCCACTTT. Translating gives CASSGQGRSSPLHF.

V usage is TRBV4-1 and J usage is TRBJ1-2; D not certain. V lost 1 base, J lost 1 base, and 10 bases lay in between. The CDR3 consists of 15 residues. Germline lookup yields CDR1 MGHRA and CDR2 YSYEKL. The CDR3 spells CASSQAATGNYGYTF. Written as DNA, the CDR3 is TGCGCCAGCAGCCAAGCTGCGACGGGTAACTATGGCTACACCTTC.

This clone was seen a handful of times. The chain uses TRBV18 and TRBJ1-3; 7 nucleotides line up with TRBD1. Germline CDR1 KGHSH, CDR2 LQKENI. The trim removed 2 bases at V and 3 bases at J, leaving 4 bases unmatched. The CDR3 extends over 15 amino acids. The CDR3 loop is CASSPTGDDGNTIYF. The CDR3 region has the DNA TGTGCCAGCTCACCAACAGGGGACGATGGAAACACCATATATTTT.

CDR3 in amino acids: CASSFPKGGNTEAFF. CDR3 nucleotides: TGTGCCAGCAGCTTCCCCAAGGGAGGGAACACTGAAGCTTTCTTT. The V call is TRBV7-9, the J call TRBJ1-1, with D uncertain. The CDR3 contains 15 residues. CDR1 SEHNR and CDR2 FQNEAQ come from the germline V gene (reference sequence). V gave up 3 bases and J gave up 1 base, with 12 bases separating them.

The genes are TRBV7-9 and TRBJ2-5; 10 bases line up with TRBD2. V lost 5 bases to trimming and J lost 8 bases; unmatched junction nucleotides: 11. The CDR3 covers 15 residues. Per the germline V gene, CDR1 is SEHNR and CDR2 is FQNEAQ (reference sequence). The CDR3 nucleotides read TGTGCCAGCAGCCCTGGTTCACCTAGCGGGGGAACCCAGTACTTC. This translates into CASSPGSPSGGTQYF.

The gene calls are TRBV2 and TRBJ2-3; possibly TRBD2 for D (6 bases). The V gene lost 5 bases and the J gene lost 5 bases, with 14 bases spanning the gap. Germline values: CDR1 SNHLY, CDR2 FYNNEI. The CDR3 is made up of 14 amino acids. CDR3 nucleotide sequence: TGTGCCAGCAGTAGATTAGCGGTTGGAGATACGCAGTATTTT. Protein product: CASSRLAVGDTQYF. The variable domain in full, completed from reference TRBV2 and TRBJ2-3, reads EPEVTQTPSHQVTQMGQEVILRCVPISNHLYFYWYRQILGQKVEFLVSFYNNEISEKSEIFDDQFSVERPDGSNFTLKIRSTKLEDSAMYFCASSRLAVGDTQYFGPGTRLTVL.

The rearrangement links TRBV3-1 (or the pseudogene TRBV3-2) to TRBJ1-5; a weak D match, TRBD1 (5 bases). Trimming removed 3 bases from V and 0 bases from J, with 9 bases in between. Per the germline V gene, CDR1 is LGHDT and CDR2 is YNNKEL (reference sequence). CDR3 length: 15 residues. CDR3 in amino acids: CASSHQGHSNQPQHF. Written as DNA, the CDR3 is TGTGCCAGCAGCCACCAAGGACATAGCAATCAGCCCCAGCATTTT.

The chain is built from TRBV19 and TRBJ1-3, with D maybe TRBD1 (6 bases). Germline V gives CDR1 LNHDA, CDR2 SQIVND (reference sequence). V lost 7 bases to trimming and J lost 3 bases, with 13 bases between them. The CDR3 consists of 14 residues. The CDR3 spells CASNYGTLGNTIYF. In DNA, the CDR3 is TGTGCCAGTAACTACGGGACACTTGGAAACACCATATATTTT. The whole variable domain, filled in from reference TRBV19 and TRBJ1-3, reads DGGITQSPKYLFRKEGQNVTLSCEQNLNHDAMYWYRQDPGQGLRLIYYSQIVNDFQKGDIAEGYSVSREKKESFPLTVTSAQKNPTAFYLCASNYGTLGNTIYFGEGSWLTVV.

The chain carries TRBV18 and TRBJ1-5, with D perhaps TRBD1 (5 bases). V was cut by 5 bases and J by 9 bases, with 14 bases left in between. Looked up from germline, CDR1 is KGHSH and CDR2 is LQKENI. The CDR3 is 13 amino acids. CDR3 DNA sequence: TGTGCCAGCTCATCAGCCTTGGGGGGGCCCCAGCATTTT. Translation: CASSSALGGPQHF.

The chain carries TRBV18 and TRBJ1-2; TRBD1 matches 12 bases. Germline loops: CDR1 KGHSH, CDR2 LQKENI. This CDR3 has 17 residues. V dropped 2 bases and J dropped 2; count of bases not matched to a gene: 6. The CDR3 loop reads CASSPTGTGGTNYGYTF. CDR3 nucleotides: TGTGCCAGCTCACCAACCGGGACAGGGGGCACCAACTATGGCTACACCTTC.

This clone is a singleton in its sample. The chain recombines TRBV6-5 with TRBJ2-5, with D maybe TRBD1 (6 bases). V was shortened by 5 bases and J by 7 bases, with 17 bases between the two germline ends. Germline V gene lookup returns CDR1 MNHEY and CDR2 SVGAGI. The CDR3 spans 14 residues. The CDR3 nucleotides are TGTGCCAGCAGTCGGACAGTCCAGAGGGGGACCCAGTACTTC. It specifies CASSRTVQRGTQYF.

The CDR3 coding sequence is TGTGCCAGCAGCTTGGGCCCAGTCAGTACCGGAGAGCCCCAGCATTTT. Encoded protein: CASSLGPVSTGEPQHF. V usage is TRBV5-5 and J usage is TRBJ1-5; the D is unclear. The CDR3 runs to 16 residues. The V gene lost 0 bases and the J gene lost 8 bases, with 18 bases spanning the gap. Germline CDR1 SGHKS, CDR2 YYEKEE (reference sequence).

The CDR3 DNA sequence: TGTGCCAGCACCCAGGGGGGCGGCGGCTACACCTTC. Protein: CASTQGGGGYTF. The rearrangement joins TRBV25-1 to TRBJ1-2; 7 bases map to TRBD1. The CDR3 length is 12 residues. The V and J ends lost 7 bases and 8 bases, in that order; junction bases with no gene match: 7. CDR1 is MGHDK, CDR2 SYGVNS, per germline.

A few counts support this clone. The same CDR3 is also encoded by other DNA sequences in this sample. The chain couples TRBV2 to TRBJ2-5; D remains unclear. Trimming took off 4 bases at V and 2 bases at J, with 5 bases between the two ends. CDR1 and CDR2 (germline): SNHLY, FYNNEI. There are 12 residues in the CDR3. CDR3 DNA: TGTGCCAGCAGTGTACTTCAAGAGACCCAGTACTTC. Its protein product is CASSVLQETQYF. The full variable domain, its missing parts supplied by reference TRBV2 and TRBJ2-5, is EPEVTQTPSHQVTQMGQEVILRCVPISNHLYFYWYRQILGQKVEFLVSFYNNEISEKSEIFDDQFSVERPDGSNFTLKIRSTKLEDSAMYFCASSVLQETQYFGPGTRLLVL.